This TCR beta chain appears in the sequencing data of a study of blood T cell repertoires in COVID-19 (TCRdb year 2020). In the study overall: Samples from collaborators originated in the United States, Italy and Spain and spanned both the acute and convalescent phases of COVID-19. The material from the prospective study consisted of cDNA or gDNA derived from T cells, B-cell-depleted T cells, or PBMCs. The dataset comprised deeply sampled blood TCRbeta repertoires from subjects exposed to, actively infected with, or recovered from COVID-19. The repertoires were made available in a free public database intended to serve as a resource for research on the immune response to SARS-CoV-2. The samples were drawn from two sources: the first 160 participants of the ongoing ImmuneRACE study, and 1,200 or so subjects contributed by 6 global collaborators. A de-identified subject ID, COVID-19 status, age in years and sex were almost always included in the sample metadata. Where available, HLA class I and class II types were obtained from metadata supplied by the sample provider rather than from assay-based typing. Overall study results and their limits: How much clinical and demographic metadata was included differed by source and by participant, and the metadata was provided uncurated.

CDR1 MNHNS and CDR2 SASEGT were looked up in the germline V gene. Counted from cysteine to phenylalanine, this CDR3 has 17 amino acids. Here the CDR3 DNA is all that survives: 51 bases in frame from base 1. Here V drops 3 bases and J drops 4 bases, and the junction holds 8 bases not matched to any gene. Turning to this clone: Its target antigen remains unknown. No base-level quality is on record; no much larger clone is a single base apart.

Participants in the prospective study were aged 18 to 89 years, lived in about two dozen United States geographic areas, and enrolled through a virtual design. Cohort assignment in the prospective study relied on participant-reported clinical history from a screening survey and a study questionnaire. For ImmuneRACE Cohort 3, a participant was defined as recovered based on two consecutive negative NP/OP PCR tests, clearance by a healthcare professional, or resolution of symptoms. Each participant in the prospective study had whole blood, serum and a nasopharyngeal or oropharyngeal swab collected by mobile phlebotomists. Over a roughly 2-month period, participants in the prospective study had the option of providing additional blood draws and questionnaires. Blood samples from the prospective study were shipped frozen or at room temperature prior to DNA extraction. TCRbeta CDR3 regions were amplified from genomic DNA by means of the immunoSEQ Assay, a bias-controlled multiplex PCR. The authors' analysis ran thus. The number of nucleated cells in each sample was estimated by amplification of reference gene primers within the assay. Sequence reads were collapsed and filtered to measure the absolute abundance of every unique TCRbeta CDR3 rearrangement. For each sample, productive Simpson clonality was calculated as the square root of Simpson's diversity index across productive rearrangements. TCRdb took this table from immuneACCESS and kept in-frame rearrangements with V and J called. Such tables lack part of the clones; where checked against another copy, unresolved V genes explain under half of the gap, and the rest is unexplained. V, J and clone size reflect that table, while D and trimming were determined from the DNA. Here the sample has more than 250,000 clones; around 90% occur a single time. In total, the top ten clones hold approximately 5.4% of the sample.

The sequenced material came from PBMCs or T cells enriched from blood (not recorded which). The receptor's source is a woman between 25 and 40 years old who had recovered from COVID-19. This receptor chain uses TRBV6-1 and TRBJ2-1, and 11 bases in between align with TRBD2. The DNA sequence is TGTGCCAGCAGTGACCGACTAGCGGGGCTGGAGTACAATGAGCAGTTCTTC. This codes for CASSDRLAGLEYNEQFF.